What follows are 27 T cell receptor beta chains derived from one specimen sequenced in a study of T cells in Graves' hyperthyroidism and ophthalmopathy. The CDR3 regions of TCR beta were amplified from RNA transcripts. First-round RT-PCR with HTBI primers amplified the TCR CDR3 region. In TCRdb, the multiplex PCR reads were re-called with MiXCR into one record per CDR3 protein. The sample lists roughly 800,000 distinct CDR3 sequences; approximately 40% were seen once. Sequencing was done on a sample of blood. The receptors come from a man aged 18-30 years with Graves' hyperthyroidism.

The chain links TRBV6-5 to TRBJ2-5; tentatively, D is TRBD2 (6 bases). V lost 2 bases and J 0 bases, leaving 16 bases between the germline ends. This CDR3 comprises 17 residues. Germline CDR1 reads MNHEY; CDR2 reads SVGAGI. The CDR3 sequence: CASSYGGPRRYQETQYF. DNA for the CDR3: TGTGCCAGCAGTTACGGAGGGCCTCGAAGGTACCAAGAGACCCAGTACTTC.

The rearrangement joins TRBV11-2 to TRBJ1-1; 8 bases match TRBD1. The CDR3 sequence is 17 residues long. CDR1 is SGHAT and CDR2 is FQNNGV in the germline V gene. The V and J ends lost 2 bases and 0 bases, in that order; junction bases with no gene match: 8. CDR3 amino acids: CASSLWTRTGMNTEAFF. CDR3 nucleotides: TGTGCCAGCAGCTTATGGACAAGGACAGGGATGAACACTGAAGCTTTCTTT.

About this clonotype: A much larger clone differs from this one at a single base, so this may be a read error. The chain employs TRBV19 and TRBJ1-3, with unresolved D. The CDR3 spans 12 residues. CDR1 LNHDA and CDR2 SQIVND come from the germline V gene (reference sequence). The CDR3 DNA reads TGTACCAGTATCTCCGATGGAAACACCATATATTTT. Amino acids: CTSISDGNTIYF.

This clonotype was seen ten or more times. The rearrangement joins TRBV11-2 to TRBJ2-5; 9 bases are a match to TRBD2. There are 14 residues in the CDR3. CDR1 and CDR2 (germline): SGHAT, FQNNGV. V lost 2 bases and J lost 3; bases outside the gene matches: 1. CDR3 bases: TGTGCCAGCAGCTTACTAGCGGGGAAAGAGACCCAGTACTTC. This codes for CASSLLAGKETQYF.

This clonotype occurred many times. CDR3 sequence: CASSPWTDGYTF. The CDR3 region has the DNA TGTGCCAGCAGTCCCTGGACAGATGGCTACACCTTC. The chain has TRBV12-3 or TRBV12-4 and TRBJ1-2; maybe TRBD1 (6 bases). V gave up 5 bases and J gave up 6 bases, with 10 bases separating them. The CDR3 contains 12 residues.

This clonotype was seen once. The CDR3 does not close with the conserved phenylalanine or tryptophan, likely indicating a read error. Because the CDR3's place on the DNA is in doubt, the DNA is left out and the CDR3 is given as listed by TCRdb. The chain carries TRBV14 and TRBJ2-6. The germline V gene has CDR1 SGHDN and CDR2 FVKESK. The CDR3 extends over 12 residues, inclusive of both ends. The CDR3 loop reads CASSQVGQILNT.

Only a few counts were recorded for this clonotype. V usage is TRBV19 and J usage is TRBJ1-3; 7 bases agree with TRBD1. Germline trimming cut 7 bases from V and 2 bases from J; bases unmatched to any gene: 11. Looked up from germline, CDR1 is LNHDA and CDR2 is SQIVND (reference sequence). The CDR3 consists of 16 residues. In nucleotides, the CDR3 is TGTGCCAGTACCGATCCACAGGGGACCGCTGGAAACACCATATATTTT. Translated: CASTDPQGTAGNTIYF.

The genes are TRBV5-1 and TRBJ2-7, with D possibly being TRBD2 (6 bases). The CDR3 has 15 residues. V was trimmed by 0 bases and J by 5 bases, leaving 15 bases between them. The germline gives CDR1 SGHRS, CDR2 YFSETQ. The CDR3 coding sequence is TGCGCCAGCAGCTTGGGCGGGGACGCTTACGACGAGCAGTACTTC. Translating it yields CASSLGGDAYDEQYF.

The chain recombines TRBV5-5 with TRBJ2-5; 7 bases agree with TRBD1. The CDR3 totals 17 residues. In germline, CDR1 is SGHKS, CDR2 YYEKEE (reference sequence). Losses at the gene ends were 9 bases for V and 1 base for J; bases not matched to a gene: 18. CDR3 sequence reads: CATTLDPQGRLQETQYF. DNA of the CDR3: TGTGCCACCACCCTAGACCCACAGGGGCGACTCCAAGAGACCCAGTACTTC.

Only a few counts were recorded for this clonotype. The chain links TRBV9 to TRBJ1-1; the match to TRBD1 covers 10 bases. Trimming removed 4 bases from V and 1 base from J; junction bases left unmatched: 13. Looked up from germline, CDR1 is SGDLS and CDR2 is YYNGEE. CDR3 length equals 18 residues. The CDR3 DNA sequence: TGTGCCAGCAGCCCGGGGACAGGGGCCACCAGTAAGAACACTGAAGCTTTCTTT. It yields the protein CASSPGTGATSKNTEAFF.

This clonotype occurred many times. V gene TRBV20-1 combines with J gene TRBJ2-7; D perhaps matches TRBD1 (6 bases). The germline V and J ends were trimmed by 6 bases and 4 bases, with 16 bases remaining between them. Per germline, CDR1 DFQATT and CDR2 SNEGSKA (reference sequence). CDR3 length equals 13 residues. The CDR3 spells CSATGGGPYEQYF. CDR3 bases: TGCAGTGCCACAGGTGGGGGCCCGTACGAGCAGTACTTC.

This clonotype was detected a few times. The chain employs TRBV4-1 and TRBJ2-7, with 7 bases fitting TRBD1. Trimming removed 1 base from V and 2 bases from J; junction bases left unmatched: 2. The germline gives CDR1 MGHRA, CDR2 YSYEKL. The CDR3 length is 14 residues. The CDR3 reads CASSQVTGAYEQYF. For the CDR3, the DNA is TGCGCCAGCAGCCAAGTAACAGGGGCCTACGAGCAGTACTTC.

This clonotype appeared a few times. The V call is TRBV14, the J call TRBJ2-6, with TRBD1 identical over 10 bases. Germline V gives CDR1 SGHDN, CDR2 FVKESK. Losses at the gene ends were 3 bases for V and 5 bases for J; bases not matched to a gene: 7. The length of the CDR3 is 17 residues. As DNA, the CDR3 is TGTGCCAGCAGCCACGGGACAGGGGTTACCTGGGCCAACGTCCTGACTTTC. Its protein is CASSHGTGVTWANVLTF. The whole variable domain, filled in from reference TRBV14 and TRBJ2-6, reads EAGVTQFPSHSVIEKGQTVTLRCDPISGHDNLYWYRRVMGKEIKFLLHFVKESKQDESGMPNNRFLAERTGGTYSTLKVQPAELEDSGVYFCASSHGTGVTWANVLTFGAGSRLTVL.

This clonotype has only a few counts. The V gene is TRBV7-8, the J gene TRBJ2-5; 8 bases are shared with TRBD2. J lost 3 bases, V lost 7 bases, and 10 bases had no gene match. This CDR3 comprises 15 residues. The germline gives CDR1 SGHVS, CDR2 FQNEAQ. The CDR3 loop is CASTPLLAEEETQYF. DNA for the CDR3: TGTGCCAGCACCCCCTTACTAGCGGAGGAAGAGACCCAGTACTTC.

This clonotype appeared many times. The rearrangement uses TRBV9 and TRBJ2-5, with D possibly being TRBD1 or TRBD2 (5 bases each). CDR3 length equals 15 residues. Germline V gives CDR1 SGDLS, CDR2 YYNGEE. V gave up 3 bases and J gave up 3 bases, with 15 bases separating them. This chain's CDR3 is CASSGRGYGEETQYF. The CDR3 region has the DNA TGTGCCAGCAGCGGTCGGGGCTACGGAGAAGAGACCCAGTACTTC.

This clonotype was counted at least ten times. The chain couples TRBV19 to TRBJ1-1, with no clear D. In germline, CDR1 is LNHDA, CDR2 SQIVND (reference sequence). The germline V and J ends were trimmed by 6 bases and 4 bases, with 15 bases remaining between them. CDR3 length: 14 amino acids. The CDR3 nucleotides are TGTGCCAGTAGCCGAGGGTCTACGAGCACTGAAGCTTTCTTT. Translation: CASSRGSTSTEAFF.

This chain joins TRBV24-1 and TRBJ2-6, with D maybe TRBD2 (6 bases). The V and J ends lost 5 bases and 6 bases respectively, with 7 bases between them. Germline CDR1 and CDR2: KGHDR and SFDVKD. The CDR3 covers 13 residues. The CDR3 sequence: CATSGLEANVLTF. CDR3 DNA: TGTGCCACCAGTGGACTAGAGGCCAACGTCCTGACTTTC.

This clonotype has at least ten counts. This rearrangement joins TRBV7-8 to TRBJ1-5, with D unresolved. Trimming left V 5 bases short and J 5 bases short, with 16 bases between. The CDR3 has 15 amino acids. Looked up from germline, CDR1 is SGHVS and CDR2 is FQNEAQ. The CDR3 reads CASSPQEGSHQPQHF. CDR3 in DNA: TGTGCCAGCAGCCCACAAGAGGGTTCCCATCAGCCCCAGCATTTT.

The chain links TRBV20-1 to TRBJ2-7; TRBD2 matches at 7 bases. Germline CDR1 and CDR2: DFQATT and SNEGSKA (reference sequence). Germline trimming cut 6 bases from V and 0 bases from J; bases unmatched to any gene: 11. CDR3 length: 15 amino acids. In DNA, the CDR3 is TGCAGTGCAGGACGGGGGGTAACCCTCTCCTACGAGCAGTACTTC. This gives the protein CSAGRGVTLSYEQYF.

This clonotype was detected ten times or more. The chain is built from TRBV6-5 and TRBJ1-6, with D maybe TRBD1 (5 bases). The CDR3 runs 15 residues. Between the trimmed V and J ends, which lost 2 bases and 7 bases, there was a span of 12 bases. Germline CDR1 and CDR2: MNHEY and SVGAGI. As DNA, the CDR3 is TGTGCCAGCAGTTACGCGCAGGGAGGGAATTCACCCCTCCACTTT. Translation gives CASSYAQGGNSPLHF.

This clonotype was found a few times. The rearrangement joins TRBV2 to TRBJ1-4; unclear D gene. Trimming cost V 7 bases and J 5 bases, with 11 bases left between them. The germline CDR1 and CDR2 sequences are SNHLY and FYNNEI. This CDR3 has 13 amino acids. Here the CDR3 reads CASTGLGNEKLFF. The CDR3 DNA follows: TGTGCCAGCACCGGCCTGGGGAATGAAAAACTGTTTTTT.

A note on this clonotype: At one end, the junction sequence differs from germline, possibly due to a read error. V gene TRBV6-4 combines with J gene TRBJ2-5, with 9 bases identical to TRBD1. CDR3 length: 13 amino acids. The germline V gene has CDR1 MRHNA and CDR2 SNTAGT. The CDR3 is CASSVDRGETQNF. Written as DNA, the CDR3 is TGTGCCAGCAGTGTGGACAGGGGTGAGACCCAGAACTTC.

On this clonotype itself: Possible read error: a much larger clone is one base away. This chain uses TRBV20-1 with TRBJ2-7, with D perhaps matching TRBD2 (6 bases). Germline V CDR1 and CDR2: DFQATT, SNEGSKA (reference sequence). The CDR3 has 12 residues. V lost 4 bases and J 6 bases, leaving 13 bases between the germline ends. CDR3 in amino acids: CSANTGSVEQYF. The CDR3 DNA reads as TGCAGTGCTAATACCGGGAGCGTCGAGCAGTACTTC.

The chain carries TRBV2 and TRBJ1-2; 8 nucleotides align to TRBD1. Germline V gene sequence: CDR1 SNHLY, CDR2 FYNNEI. After removal of 4 bases from V and 1 base from J, the junction contained 2 bases not matched to a gene. The CDR3 is 14 amino acids. CDR3 nucleotides: TGTGCCAGCAGTGGGGGACAGGATAACTATGGCTACACCTTC. Translation: CASSGGQDNYGYTF.

CDR3 sequence (DNA): TGCGCCAGCAGCCAACAGGCGATCGGGGAGCTGTTTTTT. It is translated as CASSQQAIGELFF. This sequence joins TRBV4-1 and TRBJ2-2; D remains ambiguous. V was pared by 2 bases and J by 7 bases, with 8 bases between. The germline gives CDR1 MGHRA, CDR2 YSYEKL. The CDR3 covers 13 residues.

The sample holds a few counts of this clonotype. V gene TRBV25-1 combines with J gene TRBJ1-2; D gene unclear. The CDR3 spans 12 residues. With 8 bases removed from V and 2 bases from J, the gap between germline ends came to 9 bases. The germline V gene has CDR1 MGHDK and CDR2 SYGVNS. DNA for the CDR3: TGTGCCAGCTATTTAGGGAACTATGGCTACACCTTC. Amino acid sequence: CASYLGNYGYTF.

The chain carries TRBV29-1 and TRBJ2-5; the D call may be TRBD1 or TRBD2 (5 bases each). CDR3 length: 15 amino acids. V lost 3 bases and J 5 bases, leaving 19 bases between the germline ends. The germline gives CDR1 SQVTM, CDR2 ANQGSEA. CDR3 DNA: TGCAGCGTTGACGGACCTGAGGGAGAGGGGGAGACCCAGTACTTC. This translates into CSVDGPEGEGETQYF.